These T cell receptor beta chains were read from a single sample in a study of T-cell memory formation after mild COVID-19. TCRdb ran MiXCR on the 5' RACE reads and lists one entry per CDR3 protein. The sample consists of just over 400,000 distinct CDR3 sequences, about 22% of them appearing once. The specimen was PBMCs or a T cell subset sorted from them (not recorded which). These receptors were obtained from an adult woman who had mild COVID-19 (a few samples of this study predate the infection). Cell type and time point are not known. CDR3s include the opening cysteine and the closing phenylalanine or tryptophan. Each record gives: D gene, J gene, clone size, V gene, CDR3 DNA, CDR3 protein. The D gene is left open where the match is weak. A clone size is listed for some rows: how often the clone was seen (once, few, many), or a class if it is expanded.

>-|TRBJ2-7|once|TRBV18
TGTGCCAGCTCACTATCCCGGACAACCAACTACGAGCAGTACTTC
CASSLSRTTNYEQYF
>-|TRBJ1-2|-|TRBV21-1
TGCCTAAACCAAGGGTCGTGCTATGGCTACACCTTC
CLNQGSCYGYTF
>-|TRBJ1-1|few|TRBV7-9
TGTGCCAGCACCGTAGGCCCGACTGAAGCTTTCTTT
CASTVGPTEAFF
>TRBD2|TRBJ2-3|few|TRBV29-1
TGCAGCGTTGCGCCGGGAGGAACAGATACGCAGTATTTT
CSVAPGGTDTQYF
>-|TRBJ2-2|-|TRBV20-1
TGCAGTGCTAGGGCGGCAGAGACGAACACCGGGGAGCTGTTTTTT
CSARAAETNTGELFF
>TRBD1|TRBJ2-6|-|TRBV12-3/TRBV12-4
TGTGCCAGCACTCGACTCCGGGACAGTCCCTTCTCTGGGGCCAACGTCCTGACTTTC
CASTRLRDSPFSGANVLTF
>-|TRBJ1-1|few|TRBV12-3/TRBV12-4
TGTGCCAGCAGTTTGTACGTAGAAGCGAACACTGAAGCTTTCTTT
CASSLYVEANTEAFF
>-|TRBJ2-3|-|TRBV7-2
TGTGCCAGCAGCTTACGGCTAGTGACAGATACGCAGTATTTT
CASSLRLVTDTQYF
>-|TRBJ1-1|-|TRBV27
TGTGCCAGCAGCAGCGAGGATAGCACTGAAGCTTTCTTT
CASSSEDSTEAFF
>-|TRBJ1-4|-|TRBV4-2
TGTGCCAGCAGGAACGATGCAACTAATGAAAAACTGTTTTTT
CASRNDATNEKLFF
>-|TRBJ2-1|-|TRBV29-1
TGCAGCGTTGGTTCCCTTCTCCGACCCGAGCAGTTCTTC
CSVGSLLRPEQFF
>-|TRBJ2-6|-|TRBV7-3
TGTGCCAGCAGCGCAGACTATGGGTCTGGGGCCAACGTCCTGACTTTC
CASSADYGSGANVLTF
>-|TRBJ1-1|-|TRBV5-6
TGTGCCAGCAGCTTATCCGGGGCGAACACTGAAGCTTTCTTT
CASSLSGANTEAFF
>-|TRBJ2-7|few|TRBV6-1
TGTGCCAGCAGTGAAGCACACTACGAGCAGTACTTC
CASSEAHYEQYF
>-|TRBJ2-3|-|TRBV5-1
TGCGCCAGCAGCTTTGGACGCTTGACAGATACGCAGTATTTT
CASSFGRLTDTQYF
>-|TRBJ1-2|-|TRBV7-2
TGTGCCAGCAGCTTAAGCAGGGTCTACGGCTACACCTTC
CASSLSRVYGYTF
>TRBD2|TRBJ2-3|-|TRBV20-1
TGCAGTGCTAGAGATACGAGACTAGCGGGAAGAACAGATACGCAGTATTTT
CSARDTRLAGRTDTQYF
>-|TRBJ2-3|many|TRBV5-1
TGCGCCAGCAGCTTGGACAGGACTAGCACAGATACGCAGTATTTT
CASSLDRTSTDTQYF
>-|TRBJ2-7|many|TRBV28
TGTGCCACCGAACCACAGGGATTCAGCTACGAGCAGTACTTC
CATEPQGFSYEQYF
>-|TRBJ2-7|-|TRBV3-1
TGTGCCAGCAGCCAGGTGCACTTGGGTTTCAACTACGAGCAGTACTTC
CASSQVHLGFNYEQYF
>TRBD1|TRBJ1-1|few|TRBV5-6
TGTGCCAGCGGACAGGGTAATTTTGCGAACACTGAAGCTTTCTTT
CASGQGNFANTEAFF
>-|TRBJ1-6|few|TRBV20-1
TGCAGTGCTAGAGATGGGGCACTCAGCTCCTATAATTCACCCCTCCACTTT
CSARDGALSSYNSPLHF
>-|TRBJ1-3|few|TRBV18
TGTGCCAGCTCACCACAACAGGGTTCTGAAACCTCTGGAAACACCATATATTTT
CASSPQQGSETSGNTIYF
>-|TRBJ2-1|few|TRBV7-3
TGTGCCAGCAGCTTAACGGGTCAGAATGAGCAGTTCTTC
CASSLTGQNEQFF
>-|TRBJ2-5|few|TRBV14
TGTGCCAGCAGTTCTGACTGGGGTTGGGCCCAGTACTTC
CASSSDWGWAQYF
>-|TRBJ2-1|few|TRBV12-3/TRBV12-4
TGTGCCAGCAGTTTTAGCGGGACAGGGATAGACAATGAGCAGTTCTTC
CASSFSGTGIDNEQFF
>-|TRBJ2-1|few|TRBV20-1
TGCAGTGCCCGGGACCTCGCCGGTAAGGAGCAGTTCTTC
CSARDLAGKEQFF
>-|TRBJ2-7|few|TRBV5-1
TGCGCCAGCAGCCCCCAGGAGGGTTCGTCCTACGAGCAGTACTTC
CASSPQEGSSYEQYF
>-|TRBJ1-2|-|TRBV20-1
TGCAGTGCTCCACAGGGATGGGACTATGGCTACACCTTC
CSAPQGWDYGYTF
>-|TRBJ2-3|few|TRBV7-8
TGTGCCAGCAGCTTAGGACCCTCGGATACGCAGTATTTT
CASSLGPSDTQYF
>TRBD1|TRBJ2-7|few|TRBV7-9
TGTGCCAGCAGCTCTGGGGGCGGGACAGGTATTAACGAGCAGTACTTC
CASSSGGGTGINEQYF
>-|TRBJ2-7|few|TRBV5-1
TGCGCCAGCAGCGATCTTCCCAAGGAGCAGTACTTC
CASSDLPKEQYF
>-|TRBJ1-1|few|TRBV29-1
TGCAGCGGTGGACAGACGAACACTGAAGCTTTCTTT
CSGGQTNTEAFF
>TRBD1|TRBJ2-7|-|TRBV6-2/TRBV6-3
TGTGCCAGCACAGGGGGCAACTACTACGAGCAGTACTTC
CASTGGNYYEQYF
>-|TRBJ1-5|few|TRBV11-2
TGTGCCAGCAGCTTAGTCCGGGGTAGGGATCAGCCCCAGCATTTT
CASSLVRGRDQPQHF
>-|TRBJ2-2|-|TRBV5-1
TGCGCCAGCAGCTTGACTACTACCGGGGAGCTGTTTTTT
CASSLTTTGELFF
>TRBD1|TRBJ2-5|-|TRBV29-1
TGCAGCGTCCAACAGGGGCAAGAGACCCAGTACTTC
CSVQQGQETQYF
>-|TRBJ2-5|-|TRBV4-1
TGCGCCAGCAGCCAAGTACCGTCCGGGGTTGAGGAGACCCAGTACTTC
CASSQVPSGVEETQYF
>-|TRBJ2-1|few|TRBV7-9
TGTGCCAGCCGGGGGTTGAGCTCCTACAATGAGCAGTTCTTC
CASRGLSSYNEQFF
>-|TRBJ1-6|-|TRBV12-3/TRBV12-4
TGTGCCAGCAGTTTAGGCCAGACGTATTCACCCCTCCACTTT
CASSLGQTYSPLHF
>TRBD1|TRBJ2-1|few|TRBV12-3/TRBV12-4
TGTGCCAGCAGTTTGACAGGGAACAATGAGCAGTTCTTC
CASSLTGNNEQFF
>-|TRBJ1-2|-|TRBV12-3/TRBV12-4
TGTGCCAGCCAACCCCGCGGATTAGACTATGGCTACACCTTC
CASQPRGLDYGYTF
>-|TRBJ2-5|-|TRBV6-2/TRBV6-3
TGTGCCAGCAGCCCCACAAGGCAAGAGACCCAGTACTTC
CASSPTRQETQYF
>-|TRBJ1-2|few|TRBV20-1
TGCAGTGCTAGGGTCACCCCGGGACCGGGAATGGGTGGCTACACCTTC
CSARVTPGPGMGGYTF
>-|TRBJ1-5|few|TRBV4-1
TGCGCCAGCAGCCAAGAAGGGGGGTACCAGCCCCAGCATTTT
CASSQEGGYQPQHF
>-|TRBJ2-5|-|TRBV5-1
TGCGCCAGCAGCTTGGCCCTAACGGGAGAGACCCAGTACTTC
CASSLALTGETQYF
>-|TRBJ2-5|few|TRBV9
TGTGCCAGCAGCGTAGCCGGGCGAGCGGAGACCCAGTACTTC
CASSVAGRAETQYF
>-|TRBJ2-7|-|TRBV25-1
TGTGCCAGCAGTGAATATGGAGGCAGGGGTTACGAGCAGTACTTC
CASSEYGGRGYEQYF
>-|TRBJ1-1|-|TRBV5-1
TGCGCCAGCAGCTCCACTTTGACAGGCGATGAAGCTTTCTTT
CASSSTLTGDEAFF
>TRBD1|TRBJ1-4|-|TRBV20-1
TGCAGTGCCCGACAGGGGGCGCGAGAAAAACTGTTTTTT
CSARQGAREKLFF
>TRBD1|TRBJ2-7|few|TRBV12-3/TRBV12-4
TGTGCCAGCAGTTTCCGCCCGGGACAGGATGACGAGCAGTACTTC
CASSFRPGQDDEQYF
>-|TRBJ2-1|-|TRBV5-1
TGCGCCAGCAGCTTGGGTCCTGGGGGGAGTGAGCAGTTCTTC
CASSLGPGGSEQFF
>-|TRBJ2-3|-|TRBV9
TGTGCCAGCAGTGCCCCCCTTGGGGTTGTTACGCAGTATTTT
CASSAPLGVVTQYF
>-|TRBJ2-1|-|TRBV24-1
TGTGCCACCAACGACGGAGTTGGGTCCTACAATGAGCAGTTCTTC
CATNDGVGSYNEQFF
>-|TRBJ1-1|-|TRBV18
TGTGCCAGCTCACCAGGACAGCATGAAGCTTTCTTT
CASSPGQHEAFF
>TRBD2|TRBJ2-2|few|TRBV11-2
TGTGCCAGCAGACGACTAGGCGGGAGAGCCGGGGAGCTGTTTTTT
CASRRLGGRAGELFF
>-|TRBJ2-2|few|TRBV7-9
TGTGCCAGCATCGGTGCCCAGGAGCTCACCGCGAACACCGGGGAGCTGTTTTTT
CASIGAQELTANTGELFF
>-|TRBJ1-4|-|TRBV7-9
TGTGCCAGCAGCTCAGGGGCGAACGGCTTACAAAAACTGTTTTTT
CASSSGANGLQKLFF
>-|TRBJ2-2|-|TRBV4-1
TGCGCCAGCAGCCCGGGTGTAAGGTCCGGGAACACCGGGGAGCTGTTTTTT
CASSPGVRSGNTGELFF
>-|TRBJ2-3|-|TRBV7-9
TGTGCCAGCAGCCAAACTCCCCATACGCAGTATTTT
CASSQTPHTQYF